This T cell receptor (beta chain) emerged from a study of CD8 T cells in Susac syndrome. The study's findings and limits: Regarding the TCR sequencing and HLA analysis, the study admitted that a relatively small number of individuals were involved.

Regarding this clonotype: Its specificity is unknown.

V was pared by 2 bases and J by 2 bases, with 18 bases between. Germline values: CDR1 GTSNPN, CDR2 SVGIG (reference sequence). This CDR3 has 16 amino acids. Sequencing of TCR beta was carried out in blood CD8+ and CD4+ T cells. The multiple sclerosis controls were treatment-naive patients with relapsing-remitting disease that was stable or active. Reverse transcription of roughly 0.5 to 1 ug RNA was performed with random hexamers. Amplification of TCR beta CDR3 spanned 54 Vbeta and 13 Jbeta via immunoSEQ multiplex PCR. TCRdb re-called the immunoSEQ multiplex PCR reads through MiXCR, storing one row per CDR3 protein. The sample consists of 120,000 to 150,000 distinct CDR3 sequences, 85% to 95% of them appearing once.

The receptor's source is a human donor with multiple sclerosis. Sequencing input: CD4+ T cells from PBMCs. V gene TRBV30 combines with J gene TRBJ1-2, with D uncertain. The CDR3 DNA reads TGTGCCTGGAGTTCAACTGAAGGGTTGAGAAACTATGGCTACACCTTC. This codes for CAWSSTEGLRNYGYTF.